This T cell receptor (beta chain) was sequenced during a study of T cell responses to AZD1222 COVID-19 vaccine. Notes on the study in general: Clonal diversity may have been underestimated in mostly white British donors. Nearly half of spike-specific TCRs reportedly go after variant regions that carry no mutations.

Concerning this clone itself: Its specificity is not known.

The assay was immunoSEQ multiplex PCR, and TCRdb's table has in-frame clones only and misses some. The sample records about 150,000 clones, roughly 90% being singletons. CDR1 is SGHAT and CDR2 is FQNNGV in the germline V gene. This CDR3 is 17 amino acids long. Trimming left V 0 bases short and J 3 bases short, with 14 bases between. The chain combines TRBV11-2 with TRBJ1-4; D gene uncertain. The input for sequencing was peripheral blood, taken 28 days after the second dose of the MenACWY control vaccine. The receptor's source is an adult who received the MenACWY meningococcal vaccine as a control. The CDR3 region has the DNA TGTGCCAGCAGCTTAGATATGAGGGCGGCAGCTAATGAAAAACTGTTTTTT. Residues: CASSLDMRAAANEKLFF.